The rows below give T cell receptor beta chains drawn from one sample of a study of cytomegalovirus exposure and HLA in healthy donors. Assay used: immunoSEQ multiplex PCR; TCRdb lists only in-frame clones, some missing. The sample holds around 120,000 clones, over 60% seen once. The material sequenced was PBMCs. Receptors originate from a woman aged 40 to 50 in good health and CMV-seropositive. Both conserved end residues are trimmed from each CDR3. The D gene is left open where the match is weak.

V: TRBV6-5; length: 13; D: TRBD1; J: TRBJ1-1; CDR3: ASSFGQGVGTEAF
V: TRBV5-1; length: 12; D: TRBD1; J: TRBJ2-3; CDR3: ASSRGTGVDTQY
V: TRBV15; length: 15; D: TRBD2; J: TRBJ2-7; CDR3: ATSRPTLAGAPYEQY
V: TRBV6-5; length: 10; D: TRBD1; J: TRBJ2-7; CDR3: ASRQGAYEQY
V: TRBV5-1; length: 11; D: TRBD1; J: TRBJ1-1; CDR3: ASSRTGVTEAF
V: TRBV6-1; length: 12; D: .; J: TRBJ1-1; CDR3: ASSVRQGGTEAF
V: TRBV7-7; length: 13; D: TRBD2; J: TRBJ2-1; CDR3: ASSSGLAGDNEQF
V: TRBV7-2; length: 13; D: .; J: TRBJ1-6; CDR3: ASGLNRAYNSPLH
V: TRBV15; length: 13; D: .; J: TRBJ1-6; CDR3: ATSRDSTVNSPLH
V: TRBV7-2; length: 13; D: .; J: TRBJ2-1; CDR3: ASSQSGTYYNEQF
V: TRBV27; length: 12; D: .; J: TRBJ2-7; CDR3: ASSLSTVAYEQY
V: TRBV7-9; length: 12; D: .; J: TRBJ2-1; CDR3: ASSESGTYNEQF
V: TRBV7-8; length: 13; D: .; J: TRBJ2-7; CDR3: ASSSLPGTDYEQY
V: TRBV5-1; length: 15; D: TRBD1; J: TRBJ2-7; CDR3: ASSWQPGTGLSYEQY
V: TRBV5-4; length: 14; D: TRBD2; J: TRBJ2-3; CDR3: ASSSGLAGGSDTQY
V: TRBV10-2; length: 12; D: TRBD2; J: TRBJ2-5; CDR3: ASSERRSGGDQY
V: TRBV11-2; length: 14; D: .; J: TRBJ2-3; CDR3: ASSRRRGGAADTQY
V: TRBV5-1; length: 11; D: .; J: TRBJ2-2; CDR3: ASSLEGTGELF